The present entry profiles one T cell receptor (beta chain) with its context. It lacks a known antigen. The receptor library was made with the immunoSEQ multiplex PCR assay. For the multiplex PCR, a mixture combining 60 forward primers for TCR Vbeta segments and 13 reverse primers for TCR Jbeta segments was used. A multiplex PCR assay on genomic DNA amplified the CDR3 region of rearranged TCR beta genes. On the Illumina HiSeq System, the amplified TCR beta libraries were sequenced as 87-base-pair reads. In the authors' own workflow: In a later analysis, 77 million or so unique TCR beta chains were counted across the roughly 670 repertoires, and around 10 million of these chains were shared by at least two donors. To remove PCR and sequencing errors, raw reads were error-corrected and collapsed into unique sequences using a nearest-neighbor algorithm that merged closely related sequences. Alignment of CDR3 sequences to IMGT reference sequences was used to assign V, D and J gene segments. For a sequence to be retained, a match of at least six nucleotides was required to both a V gene segment and a J gene segment. A rearrangement counted as productive if the CDR3 had no stop codons and remained in frame with V and J, and every other rearrangement counted as non-productive. Following IMGT convention, CDR3 was defined as the stretch from the second conserved V-encoded cysteine to the conserved J-encoded phenylalanine. Sequences without an unambiguous match to a single V gene segment were excluded from the earlier analysis of 587 of the donors. An earlier analysis of roughly 590 of the donors called V segments functional above 56.7% productive rearrangements and segregating when the between-donor standard deviation exceeded 5%. A statistical classification framework was developed to diagnose cytomegalovirus status using the catalog of TCR beta chain sequences. V and J gene assignment, in a later analysis, came from comparing TCR nucleotide sequences with IMGT/GENE-DB human TR gene sequences. Using the TCRdist pipeline, a later analysis assigned CDR3 sequences along with most-parsimonious VDJ recombination scenarios. In a later analysis, each TCR beta chain was defined by its CDR3 amino acid sequence together with its V-gene family, and reads lacking a unique V-gene family were excluded. In a later analysis, 450 to 600 highly shared, low-generation-probability nucleotide sequences were removed to address suspected cross-contamination and a sequencing artifact. In a later analysis, a clonal expansion index was calculated for each public chain from normalized within-repertoire ranks of inferred template counts. In a later analysis, generation probabilities were computed with a VDJ recombination model fitted to out-of-frame rearrangements, and the resulting probabilities were checked against IGoR. A later analysis scored TCR-TCR, TCR-HLA and TCR-CMV co-occurrence with hypergeometric tests, applying a repertoire-size bias correction to TCR pairs. False discovery rates were estimated in a later analysis by permuting HLA or CMV assignments 20 times. In a later analysis, co-occurring TCRs were grouped using DBSCAN, with TCRdist sequence similarity added in when clustering inside HLA-allele-positive subsets. Repertoires with fewer than 30,000 or more than 120,000 public chains were left out of co-occurrence clustering, as were a few repertoires with anomalous nucleotide sharing. TCRdb mirrors the immuneACCESS table, restricted to in-frame sequences. Some clones are absent from its copies; in checked studies, under half trace to an unresolved V gene, and the reason for the others is unknown. That table is the source of V, J and clone size, and D and trimming were worked out from the DNA. The sample's records list about 120,000 clones. The ten largest clonotypes hold roughly 3.5% of the sample.

The entry originates in a study of cytomegalovirus exposure and HLA in healthy donors (dated by TCRdb to the late 2010s). A note on the overall study: In an earlier analysis of approximately 640 of the donors, roughly 300 Gb of sequence data and 95 million to 130 million unique TCR beta sequences from about 190 million T cells were reported. About five DR-DQ haplotypes were treated as single units for association and clustering because of strong linkage in the cohort. A later genetic analysis used genome-wide SNP genotypes for about three fifths of the 666 donors, treating that subset as a discovery cohort. In an earlier analysis of about 590 of the donors, high-throughput TCR beta sequencing was used to judge whether each TCR beta V gene segment behaved as functional or pseudogenic. To study patterns of TCR occurrence, a later analysis re-analyzed previously published TCR beta repertoires from several hundred donors and added high-resolution HLA genotyping. All discovery cohort repertoires had been generated on a single sequencing platform. Roughly 300 gigabases of sequencing data and 78 million or so unique TCR sequences were included in an early release covering several hundred HLA-typed donors. Class I and class II HLA loci were covered by the typing at four-digit resolution. Alongside the repertoire data, information on donor age, sex, ethnicity and CMV serostatus was compiled. The study profiled the T cell repertoires of 666 subjects by immunosequencing and related them to cytomegalovirus serostatus. The study aimed to test whether signatures of past pathogen exposure could be identified by cataloging public T cell receptors. The genetic ancestry cluster associated with self-reported Caucasian donors included over 65% of the roughly 380 genotyped donors. Across approximately 400 genotyped donors of the cohort, an average of roughly 200,000 unique TCR beta nucleotide sequences per donor were sequenced, and roughly a sixth of those sequences were non-productive. The number of donors typed differed by locus, with roughly 620-640 for A, B, C, DRB1 and DQB1, roughly 520 for DQA1, 606 for DPA1, and 472 for DPB1. In the later analysis, no new phenotypic data were used to find candidate immune exposures; instead, reliance was placed on TCR beta sequences and their occurrence across donors. High-throughput TCR immunosequencing, statistical association of individual TCRs with disease status, and machine learning were combined to predict cytomegalovirus infection status. A separate validation cohort of roughly 130 different subjects was used in addition to the roughly 700-subject first cohort.

On the study overall, not on this receptor specifically: Correlated functional status among segregating V segments might reflect linkage disequilibrium, but an unknown experimental factor could not be ruled out. The presence/absence analyses assumed that sequencing depth was roughly uniform across donors, and that assumption may not be true. A further reported finding was that TCR beta sequences accurately predicted the HLA-A and HLA-B alleles for most subjects in the first cohort. CMV serostatus was the only immune exposure information available for the cohort. A cluster of highly shared sequence variants was judged likely to be a technical artifact of the sequencing pipeline. Some IMGT-functional V segments, including TRBV6-2 and TRBV6-3, could not be told apart with the 87-base-pair reads, so those segments were excluded. According to a later genetic analysis, donors in an Asian-associated ancestry cluster had fewer N-insertions in productive TCRs than the approximately 710-donor mean. Because counts were too low, under 20 rarely observed V segments, including chromosome 9 orphons, were left out of the earlier analysis of 587 of the donors. In the study, some 160 TCR beta chains were listed as associated with cytomegalovirus. In an earlier analysis of some 640 of the donors, most TCR beta V segments were observed in productive rearrangements about 87% or about 30% of the time, broadly matching IMGT annotations. Cytomegalovirus status was reported to be diagnosed by the classifier with high specificity and sensitivity in both the original and validation cohorts. When HLA alleles, especially DR and DQ, strongly co-occurred, TCR associations were difficult to assign to individual alleles. In a later analysis, TCR association rates were found to vary across HLA loci, with the most associated TCRs seen for DRB1 alleles and the fewest for HLA-C alleles. HLA typing was unavailable for some donors at each locus, so association tests used only the typed subset. Most TCR sequences were observed very rarely across donors, whereas some public TCRs were present in many individuals. At a false discovery rate of 0.05, a later analysis linked fewer than 20,000 TCR beta sequences to specific HLA alleles. A later analysis reported that several top co-occurrence clusters appeared linked to parvovirus B19, influenza, CMV and Epstein-Barr virus. According to the authors, the approach could potentially be generalized to other disease states and immunological phenotypes. In a later analysis, HLA-associated TCR beta chains were found to be more clonally expanded and to have lower generation probabilities than equally common non-associated chains. In vitro tests confirmed that a few of the cytomegalovirus-associated TCR beta chains recognize cytomegalovirus antigens. According to a later analysis, most CMV-associated TCR beta chains appeared to be HLA-restricted, and the HLA associations seemed to be driven largely by CMV exposure. This cohort had only TCR beta chains sequenced, and the lack of alpha or paired-chain data limited which features could be detected. A later genetic analysis associated a missense DCLRE1C variant with V-gene and J-gene trimming of TCR beta chains, and an independent cohort replicated the association.

The cohort comprised 666 healthy bone marrow donors. At the time of sampling, all cohort members were nominally healthy, though unrecorded immune exposures were likely present. The donor was CMV seronegative and was included in the group of hundreds of seronegative cohort members. Every donor gave a peripheral blood sample, and the peripheral blood mononuclear cells from that sample were used for TCR beta sequencing. Genomic DNA extraction from the blood cell samples was performed with the Qiagen DNeasy Blood Extraction Kit. From the germline V gene (reference sequence), CDR1 is LNHDA and CDR2 is SQIVND. V is pared back by 6 bases and J by 6 bases, with 15 bases lying between the germline termini. The CDR3 holds 14 amino acids from the cysteine to the phenylalanine. The only DNA kept is the CDR3, 42 bases in frame from the first base.

The sequence was obtained from a man aged 18-30 years in good health and CMV-seronegative. Specimen: PBMCs. Recombination connected TRBV19 to TRBJ2-1; possibly the D gene is TRBD2, per 6 matching bases. The CDR3 amino acid sequence is: CASSDGSGSNEQFF. The nucleotide sequence reads as follows: TGTGCCAGTAGCGACGGGAGCGGATCCAATGAGCAGTTCTTC.